A single sample gave rise to the 18 T cell receptor beta chains below, sequenced in a study of Graves' ophthalmopathy and Graves' hyperthyroidism (dated by TCRdb to the late 2010s). The sequencer listed for this sample is Illumina HiSeq 2000. TCR beta CDR3 regions were amplified from RNA transcripts for repertoire sequencing. The first round of RT-PCR was done with HTBI primers and the Qiagen OneStep RT-PCR kit, and was followed by a second round of multiplex PCR, then size selection and purification. TCRdb applied fastp at Q25 and MiXCR to the public reads, then kept only in-frame beta chains. Rows merge per CDR3 protein into single entries with the most common DNA and genes. The sample data list about 740,000 distinct CDR3 sequences, and roughly two fifths of these were observed just once. The ten largest account for approximately 46% of the sample. Sequencing input: peripheral blood. The receptors stem from an adult man with Graves' ophthalmopathy.

The rearrangement uses TRBV25-1 and TRBJ2-5; 11 nucleotides match TRBD1. Germline assignment: CDR1 MGHDK and CDR2 SYGVNS. The trim removed 6 bases at V and 9 bases at J, leaving 12 bases unmatched. The CDR3 loop spans 15 amino acids. CDR3 in DNA: TGTGCCAGCAGCCTCGGACAGGGGGCGCATCAGCCCCAGTACTTC. This codes for CASSLGQGAHQPQYF.

Concerning this clonotype itself: This clone may be a read error of a much larger clone one base away. The chain carries TRBV7-9 and TRBJ1-1; no firm D call. Germline-derived CDR1 and CDR2 are SEHNR and FQNEAQ (reference sequence). Between the trimmed V and J ends, which lost 7 bases and 0 bases, there was a span of 6 bases. This CDR3 region has 12 residues. CDR3 DNA: TGTGCCAGCACCCCGATGAACACTGAAGCTTTCTTT. Its translation is CASTPMNTEAFF. Using reference TRBV7-9 and TRBJ1-1 for the parts outside the CDR3, the full variable domain is DTGVSQNPRHKITKRGQNVTFRCDPISEHNRLYWYRQTLGQGPEFLTYFQNEAQLEKSRLLSDRFSAERPKGSFSTLEIQRTEQGDSAMYLCASTPMNTEAFFGQGTRLTVV.

For this clonotype: A read error is possible here, since a much larger clone lies one base away. This chain uses TRBV15 with TRBJ2-5; D uncertain. Germline V CDR1 and CDR2: LNHNV, YYDKDF (reference sequence). This CDR3 comprises 15 residues. The ends were cut back, 1 base at V and 2 bases at J, with 11 bases in the middle. The CDR3 loop reads CATSRAPGLQETQYF. In DNA, the CDR3 is TGTGCCACCAGCAGAGCCCCCGGTCTTCAAGAGACCCAGTACTTC. Together with reference TRBV15 and TRBJ2-5, the CDR3 gives the full variable domain: DAMVIQNPRYQVTQFGKPVTLSCSQTLNHNVMYWYQQKSSQAPKLLFHYYDKDFNNEADTPDNFQSRRPNTSFCFLDIRSPGLGDTAMYLCATSRAPGLQETQYFGPGTRLLVL.

This clonotype has a count of ten or more. V usage is TRBV7-2 and J usage is TRBJ1-2, with 9 nucleotides matching TRBD1. The CDR3 extends over 14 amino acids. V lost 4 bases to trimming and J lost 7 bases; unmatched junction nucleotides: 7. Germline V lookup: CDR1 SGHTA, CDR2 FQGNSA. CDR3: CASSSGQGRGGYTF. CDR3 coding DNA: TGTGCCAGCAGCTCGGGACAGGGCCGAGGTGGCTACACCTTC.

The chain has TRBV29-1 and TRBJ1-2, with TRBD1 matching over 10 bases. After removal of 6 bases from V and 5 bases from J, the junction contained 6 bases not matched to a gene. The CDR3 runs 13 residues. Germline loops: CDR1 SQVTM, CDR2 ANQGSEA. The CDR3 sequence is CSVGGTGVYGYTF. The CDR3 nucleotides are TGCAGCGTGGGAGGGACAGGGGTGTATGGCTACACCTTC.

This clonotype has a count of ten or more. The chain links TRBV7-3 to TRBJ1-1; D not resolved. V was shortened by 2 bases and J by 5 bases, with 9 bases between the two germline ends. The CDR3 length is 13 residues. Germline V gene sequence: CDR1 SGHTA, CDR2 FQGTGA. The CDR3, as DNA: TGTGCCAGCAGCTTAGAGCTCCAAACTGAAGCTTTCTTT. Its translation is CASSLELQTEAFF.

V is TRBV10-3 and J is TRBJ1-1, with D tentatively TRBD1 (5 bases). The V gene lost 10 bases and the J gene lost 4 bases, with 22 bases spanning the gap. Germline CDR1 is ENHRY and CDR2 is SYGVKD. The CDR3 is made up of 15 amino acids. The CDR3, as DNA: TGTGCCAGCAGCCTGACGGGACGGAGGACCACTGAAGCTTTCTTT. Its protein product is CASSLTGRRTTEAFF.

This clonotype has ten or more counts. V is TRBV7-8 and J is TRBJ1-1; D gene unclear. The CDR3 has 15 amino acids. Per the germline V gene, CDR1 is SGHVS and CDR2 is FQNEAQ. V lost 5 bases, J lost 0 bases, and 13 bases lay in between. Here the CDR3 reads CASSTSSFMNTEAFF. CDR3 in DNA: TGTGCCAGCAGCACCTCATCGTTCATGAACACTGAAGCTTTCTTT.

This clonotype was observed a few times. The chain links TRBV20-1 to TRBJ1-6; TRBD1 is a possible D gene (5 bases). The V end was cut by 6 bases, the J end by 7 bases, with 19 bases between. The CDR3 length is 15 residues. The germline V gene encodes CDR1 DFQATT and CDR2 SNEGSKA (reference sequence). CDR3 sequence: CSAWGGEMLNSPLHF. CDR3 coding DNA: TGCAGTGCCTGGGGCGGGGAAATGTTGAATTCACCCCTCCACTTT.

J is TRBJ1-2 and V is TRBV20-1; maybe TRBD1 (5 bases). The CDR3 spans 13 residues. Trimming took off 4 bases at V and 10 bases at J, with 19 bases between the two ends. The germline CDR1 and CDR2 sequences are DFQATT and SNEGSKA (reference sequence). CDR3 region: CSATKPGSYDYTF. Here the CDR3 DNA reads TGCAGTGCTACCAAGCCAGGGTCGTACGACTACACCTTC.

This clonotype has ten or more counts. The chain employs TRBV25-1 and TRBJ1-4, with TRBD1 identical over 7 bases. This CDR3 has 15 amino acids. Germline V gene sequence: CDR1 MGHDK, CDR2 SYGVNS. V lost 5 bases and J lost 0; bases outside the gene matches: 3. The CDR3: CASSTQGATNEKLFF. The CDR3 DNA is TGTGCCAGCAGTACTCAGGGGGCAACTAATGAAAAACTGTTTTTT.

This clonotype was seen a handful of times. This sequence joins TRBV20-1 and TRBJ2-5, with D uncertain. The V end lost 6 bases, the J end lost 5 bases, and 16 bases lay between the germline ends. This CDR3 has 13 amino acids. The V gene's germline CDR1 is DFQATT and CDR2 SNEGSKA (reference sequence). CDR3 in DNA: TGCAGTGCCCGGACCGACTCCCCTGAGACCCAGTACTTC. This sequence encodes CSARTDSPETQYF.

This clonotype was counted many times. V and J are TRBV12-3 or TRBV12-4 and TRBJ2-7; 7 nucleotides align to TRBD1. CDR3 size: 12 residues. With V trimmed by 6 bases and J by 6 bases, 5 bases remained unmatched. The CDR3 sequence is CASSLSGGEQYF. The CDR3 DNA is TGTGCCAGCAGCTTATCAGGGGGCGAGCAGTACTTC.

V usage is TRBV6-5 and J usage is TRBJ1-1; unclear D gene. The CDR3 length is 16 residues. V was shortened by 5 bases and J by 4 bases, with 20 bases between the two germline ends. Germline V gives CDR1 MNHEY, CDR2 SVGAGI. DNA for the CDR3: TGTGCCAGCAGTAATGTAGGGCTGGAGGTTGGCACTGAAGCTTTCTTT. Translation: CASSNVGLEVGTEAFF.

This sequence joins TRBV2 and TRBJ2-7; D possibly corresponds to TRBD2 (6 bases). The length of the CDR3 is 15 residues. CDR1 and CDR2 from the germline V gene are SNHLY and FYNNEI. The V and J ends lost 6 bases and 7 bases respectively, with 22 bases between them. CDR3: CASSSAGSGLGEQYF. In DNA, the CDR3 is TGTGCCAGCAGCTCCGCGGGATCCGGGTTGGGGGAGCAGTACTTC. Complete variable domain (other parts from reference TRBV2 and TRBJ2-7): EPEVTQTPSHQVTQMGQEVILRCVPISNHLYFYWYRQILGQKVEFLVSFYNNEISEKSEIFDDQFSVERPDGSNFTLKIRSTKLEDSAMYFCASSSAGSGLGEQYFGPGTRLTVT.

This sequence joins TRBV24-1 and TRBJ1-5; D unclear. Trimming removed 12 bases at V and 6 bases at J, with 17 bases between. The CDR3 length is 13 residues. Germline CDR1 reads KGHDR; CDR2 reads SFDVKD. CDR3 DNA: TGTGCCTGCGCCGGGGATCGGGCTCAGCCCCAGCATTTT. As protein: CACAGDRAQPQHF.

There are many counts of this clonotype. The chain links TRBV7-2 to TRBJ1-6; 7 nucleotides align to TRBD1. Germline V gene sequence: CDR1 SGHTA, CDR2 FQGNSA. Unmatched junction bases numbered 14, after V lost 5 bases and J lost 10 bases. This CDR3 has 16 residues. The CDR3 spells CASSPRPGQLGSPLHF. The CDR3 DNA follows: TGTGCCAGCAGCCCCAGACCGGGACAGCTCGGGTCACCCCTCCACTTT. The complete variable domain, with remaining parts taken from reference TRBV7-2 and TRBJ1-6, reads GAGVSQSPSNKVTEKGKDVELRCDPISGHTALYWYRQSLGQGLEFLIYFQGNSAPDKSGLPSDRFSAERTGGSVSTLTIQRTQQEDSAVYLCASSPRPGQLGSPLHFGNGTRLTVT.

V and J are TRBV7-6 and TRBJ2-5; TRBD1 agrees at 9 bases. The CDR3 is 16 amino acids. After removal of 5 bases from V and 2 bases from J, the junction contained 9 bases not matched to a gene. From germline, CDR1 is SGHVS and CDR2 FNYEAQ. DNA of the CDR3: TGTGCCAGCAGCCAAGGACAGGGGACAGGGCAAGAGACCCAGTACTTC. It is translated as CASSQGQGTGQETQYF. Full variable domain (rest looked up from reference TRBV7-6 and TRBJ2-5): GAGVSQSPRYKVTKRGQDVALRCDPISGHVSLYWYRQALGQGPEFLTYFNYEAQQDKSGLPNDRFSAERPEGSISTLTIQRTEQRDSAMYRCASSQGQGTGQETQYFGPGTRLLVL.